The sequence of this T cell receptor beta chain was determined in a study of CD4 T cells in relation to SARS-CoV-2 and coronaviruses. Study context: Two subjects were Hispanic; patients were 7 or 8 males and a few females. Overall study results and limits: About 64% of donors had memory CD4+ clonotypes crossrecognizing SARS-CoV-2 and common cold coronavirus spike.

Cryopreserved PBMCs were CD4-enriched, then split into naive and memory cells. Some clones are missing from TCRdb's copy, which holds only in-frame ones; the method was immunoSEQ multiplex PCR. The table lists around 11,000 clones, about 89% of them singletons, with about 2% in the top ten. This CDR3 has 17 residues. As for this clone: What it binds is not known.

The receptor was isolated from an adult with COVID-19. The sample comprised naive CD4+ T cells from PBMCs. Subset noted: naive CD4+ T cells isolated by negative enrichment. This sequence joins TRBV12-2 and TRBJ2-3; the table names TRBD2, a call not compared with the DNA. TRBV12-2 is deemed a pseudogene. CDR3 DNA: TGTGCAAGTCGCCCCAGATGCGGTTGTCTCGGCACAGATACGCAGTATTTT. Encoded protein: CASRPRCGCLGTDTQYF.